This is a list of T cell receptor beta chains from one sample in a study of blood T cell repertoires in COVID-19. TCRdb keeps only in-frame clones here, not all; method: immunoSEQ multiplex PCR. The table lists about 220,000 clones, around 83% of them singletons. The material sequenced was peripheral blood. Receptors were obtained from a woman in her sixties or seventies with COVID-19, enrolled during active disease. CDR3s include the opening cysteine and the closing phenylalanine or tryptophan. Some rows have no size entry. The others give once, few or many, or a class for an expanded clone.

16 once TRBV19 CASSSRGGSMNTEAFF
15 NA TRBV7-2 CASSSQRDSYNEQFF
15 NA TRBV24-1 CATSDSTGSKYEQYF
16 NA TRBV18 CASSRWDITNTGELFF
15 once TRBV28 CASSSVGGNTDTQYF
18 few TRBV5-5 CASSRTPGTGGRTGELFF
13 NA TRBV19 CASSRAPNYEQYF
18 NA TRBV4-2 CASSRDRGFFQGGNTIYF
14 NA TRBV19 CASKVGGSGNTIYF
16 NA TRBV6-1 CASSEGAAYTTDTQYF
15 NA TRBV7-6 CASSSSGTSPYEQYF
16 NA TRBV5-1 CASSPGQGALNQPQHF
14 NA TRBV29-1 CSVAAGGGYNEQFF
16 NA TRBV5-6 CASSLGRDRGEETQYF
11 NA TRBV25-1 CASQRAGEEFF
15 NA TRBV7-2 CASSLVPGPQETQYF
17 NA TRBV6-2/TRBV6-3 CASSPGTGERIDSPLHF
18 NA TRBV3-1/TRBV3-2 CASSPGGANGPGVEKLFF
15 once TRBV9 CASSAVTRRTGELFF